The 22 T cell receptor beta chains below were found in one sample sequenced in a study of vaccination and CD4 T cells after COVID-19. Treatment reported: roughly 11-day PBMC culture with coronavirus spike peptide pools or control peptides (ViraFEST assay). One should note that the unexposed donor's CD4+ T cells were collected before the COVID-19 pandemic (2011-2018). With the Oncomine TCR Beta short-read assay, DNA from cultured CD4+ T cells was sequenced. Investigators isolated genomic DNA from cultured CD4+ T cells. TCRdb re-derived calls from the PCR reads in MiXCR, one entry per CDR3 protein. This sample has fewer than 8,000 distinct CDR3 sequences, with around 30% found just once. What these receptors recognize is not known. The sample comprised CD4+ T cells from blood, cultured in vitro. Every receptor here comes from a human donor in good health.

This clonotype was seen a few times. The V call is TRBV7-9, the J call TRBJ2-7, with 7 nucleotides matching TRBD1. In germline, CDR1 is SEHNR, CDR2 FQNEAQ (reference sequence). The CDR3 consists of 14 residues. J lost 6 bases, V lost 5 bases, and 10 bases had no gene match. CDR3 protein: CASSRTGILGEQYF. In DNA form, the CDR3 reads TGTGCCAGCAGCCGGACAGGAATTTTGGGCGAGCAGTACTTC. Drawing the rest from reference TRBV7-9 and TRBJ2-7, the complete variable domain is DTGVSQNPRHKITKRGQNVTFRCDPISEHNRLYWYRQTLGQGPEFLTYFQNEAQLEKSRLLSDRFSAERPKGSFSTLEIQRTEQGDSAMYLCASSRTGILGEQYFGPGTRLTVT.

The chain couples TRBV28 to TRBJ1-5, with D uncertain. CDR1 is MDHEN, CDR2 SYDVKM, per germline. The V and J ends lost 5 bases and 0 bases respectively, with 14 bases between them. This CDR3 contains 16 residues. The DNA for the CDR3 is TGTGCCAGCAGTCCCCTCGATCTTTATAGCAATCAGCCCCAGCATTTT. Translation: CASSPLDLYSNQPQHF.

This clonotype showed up just a few times. V and J are TRBV5-4 and TRBJ1-2, with D possibly matching TRBD1 (6 bases). V was trimmed by 6 bases and J by 4 bases, leaving 13 bases between them. Germline assignment: CDR1 SGHNT and CDR2 YYREEE (reference sequence). This CDR3 is 13 amino acids long. CDR3 sequence reads: CASTGGRAYGYTF. The CDR3 DNA follows: TGTGCCAGCACTGGGGGCAGGGCCTATGGCTACACCTTC.

This clonotype was observed a few times. The rearrangement uses TRBV6-1 and TRBJ1-2, with TRBD1 matching over 9 bases. CDR3 length equals 16 residues. V lost 6 bases, J lost 7 bases, and 15 bases stayed unmatched. The germline V gene has CDR1 MNHNS and CDR2 SASEGT. CDR3 region: CASSPGPGTGYGGYTF. As DNA, the CDR3 is TGTGCCAGCAGCCCAGGTCCCGGGACAGGGTACGGTGGCTACACCTTC.

The chain employs TRBV19 and TRBJ1-1; 7 bases are shared with TRBD1. Trimming at V came to 4 bases and at J to 2 bases, leaving 10 bases not matched to a gene. This CDR3 has 16 amino acids. Germline assignment: CDR1 LNHDA and CDR2 SQIVND (reference sequence). The DNA for the CDR3 is TGTGCCAGTAGTAATTACAGGGGCAACTTTAACACTGAAGCTTTCTTT. The encoded protein is CASSNYRGNFNTEAFF.

J is TRBJ2-7 and V is TRBV5-1, with D perhaps TRBD1 (5 bases). The CDR3 is 13 amino acids. Germline V gene lookup returns CDR1 SGHRS and CDR2 YFSETQ. Deletions cut 2 bases from V and 6 bases from J, with 12 bases between. CDR3 sequence: CASSLEGALEQYF. CDR3 sequence (DNA): TGCGCCAGCAGCTTAGAAGGGGCCCTCGAGCAGTACTTC.

This clonotype was detected a few times. The gene calls are TRBV20-1 and TRBJ1-1; 8 bases match TRBD1. V lost 3 bases and J lost 4; bases outside the gene matches: 7. Germline loops: CDR1 DFQATT, CDR2 SNEGSKA (reference sequence). The CDR3 sequence is 14 residues long. The CDR3 bases are TGCAGTGCTAGGGCATCTCAGGGGGCCACTGAAGCTTTCTTT. It codes for CSARASQGATEAFF.

This rearrangement joins TRBV20-1 to TRBJ2-7; tentative D call: TRBD2 (5 bases). CDR3 length: 13 amino acids. CDR1 DFQATT and CDR2 SNEGSKA come from the germline V gene (reference sequence). Trimming removed 8 bases at V and 7 bases at J, with 21 bases between. The CDR3 bases are TGCAGTACTCGCCCACGGGGTCTGAAGGAGCAGTACTTC. Amino acid sequence: CSTRPRGLKEQYF.

The J gene is TRBJ2-7, the V gene TRBV20-1; 8 bases line up with TRBD2. Germline values: CDR1 DFQATT, CDR2 SNEGSKA (reference sequence). V was pared by 6 bases and J by 2 bases, with 9 bases of the junction left unmatched. The CDR3 is 14 residues long. The CDR3 bases are TGCAGTGCCCACCGGGAGGGTGCCCCCTACGAGCAGTACTTC. Translated, it gives CSAHREGAPYEQYF.

This clonotype was observed a few times. The V and J genes are TRBV4-3 and TRBJ2-2; unclear D gene. The CDR3 covers 15 residues. Germline V gene sequence: CDR1 LGHNA, CDR2 YSLEER. Trimming left V 1 base short and J 8 bases short, with 14 bases between. The DNA for the CDR3 is TGCGCCAGCAGCCAAGTCGTCTTCTCCGGGGGGGAGCTGTTTTTT. Translated: CASSQVVFSGGELFF.

This clonotype was counted once. At one boundary the junction diverges from the germline segment, which might be a read error. The chain employs TRBV4-3 and TRBJ2-3, with 9 bases lining up with TRBD2. CDR3 size: 17 residues. The germline V gene encodes CDR1 LGHNA and CDR2 YSLEER. DNA for the CDR3: TGCGCCAGCAACCAAGAGGGACTAGCTGGTAGCACAGATACGCAGTATTTT. Protein product: CASNQEGLAGSTDTQYF.

This clonotype has more than one count but fewer than ten. The V call is TRBV29-1, the J call TRBJ2-6; D remains unclear. V lost 7 bases, J lost 0 bases, and 7 bases lay in between. Germline CDR1 and CDR2: SQVTM and ANQGSEA. The CDR3 consists of 13 residues. This chain's CDR3 is CSAFRSGANVLTF. CDR3 coding DNA: TGCAGCGCCTTTCGCTCTGGGGCCAACGTCCTGACTTTC.

This clonotype was seen more than once but under ten times. The chain carries TRBV20-1 and TRBJ2-3; D uncertain. The CDR3 contains 15 residues. The V and J ends lost 7 bases and 2 bases respectively, with 19 bases between them. Germline-derived CDR1 and CDR2 are DFQATT and SNEGSKA (reference sequence). In DNA form, the CDR3 reads TGCAGTGTCCCTAATAAGCTGTTAGCCACAGATACGCAGTATTTT. Translating gives CSVPNKLLATDTQYF.

Of note for this clonotype: At one end, the junction sequence differs from germline, possibly due to a read error. The rearrangement joins TRBV20-1 to TRBJ2-5, with 7 bases lining up with TRBD1. Germline V gene sequence: CDR1 DFQATT, CDR2 SNEGSKA (reference sequence). The length of the CDR3 is 13 residues. CDR3 nucleotides: TGCAGTACTAGAGAGACAGGGATTGAGACCCAGTACTTC. Its translation: CSTRETGIETQYF.

The J gene is TRBJ2-7, the V gene TRBV5-1; D call uncertain. Trimming shortened V by 0 bases and J by 1 base, and 8 bases separated the two germline ends. CDR1 is SGHRS and CDR2 is YFSETQ in the germline V gene. This CDR3 spans 14 amino acids. The CDR3 nucleotides are TGCGCCAGCAGCTTGGTCGGCGGATCCTACGAGCAGTACTTC. Amino acids: CASSLVGGSYEQYF.

This chain links TRBV20-1 with TRBJ2-7; D is unresolved. This CDR3 is built from 12 residues. The germline V and J ends were trimmed by 5 bases and 3 bases, with 11 bases remaining between them. Germline CDR1 and CDR2: DFQATT and SNEGSKA (reference sequence). CDR3 bases: TGCAGTGCTCGACCCGTCCTCTACGAGCAGTACTTC. This codes for CSARPVLYEQYF.

The rearrangement links TRBV27 to TRBJ1-5; 7 bases are a match to TRBD1. This CDR3 is built from 16 residues. After removal of 0 bases from V and 6 bases from J, the junction contained 8 bases not matched to a gene. Germline V CDR1 and CDR2: MNHEY, SMNVEV (reference sequence). The CDR3 region is CASSLSWTGRGQPQHF. In DNA, the CDR3 is TGTGCCAGCAGTTTATCCTGGACAGGTCGTGGTCAGCCCCAGCATTTT.

This chain connects TRBV29-1 to TRBJ2-3, with 11 bases identical to TRBD2. Germline V gene lookup returns CDR1 SQVTM and CDR2 ANQGSEA. Trimming cost V 4 bases and J 2 bases; bases outside gene matches: 11. CDR3 size: 17 residues. CDR3 sequence: CSVAGTSGGGPTDTQYF. Written as DNA, the CDR3 is TGCAGCGTTGCCGGGACTAGCGGAGGGGGACCCACAGATACGCAGTATTTT.

The CDR3 region is CASSLSIQGARQFF. The CDR3 nucleotides read TGTGCCAGCAGTTTATCGATTCAGGGGGCTCGCCAGTTCTTC. The chain combines TRBV27 with TRBJ2-1; 8 bases align to TRBD1. Trimming took 0 bases from V and 13 from J; bases not matched to a gene: 8. Per germline, CDR1 MNHEY and CDR2 SMNVEV (reference sequence). This CDR3 is 14 amino acids long.

The chain uses TRBV6-5 and TRBJ2-1; unclear D gene. This CDR3 has 16 amino acids. The germline gives CDR1 MNHEY, CDR2 SVGAGI. Deletions cut 0 bases from V and 0 bases from J, with 9 bases between. The CDR3 is CASSYSERSSYNEQFF. CDR3 nucleotide sequence: TGTGCCAGCAGTTACTCGGAGAGGAGCTCCTACAATGAGCAGTTCTTC.

This rearrangement joins TRBV9 to TRBJ1-1, with D possibly being TRBD1 (6 bases). V gave up 0 bases and J gave up 1 base, with 10 bases separating them. CDR1 and CDR2 (germline): SGDLS, YYNGEE. CDR3 length: 15 amino acids. Here the CDR3 reads CASSVDPGANTEAFF. CDR3 DNA: TGTGCCAGCAGCGTAGATCCAGGGGCGAACACTGAAGCTTTCTTT.

This clonotype has just a few counts. V and J are TRBV7-2 and TRBJ2-7; 7 bases line up with TRBD1. Germline V lookup: CDR1 SGHTA, CDR2 FQGNSA. Trimming at V came to 4 bases and at J to 0 bases, leaving 6 bases not matched to a gene. This CDR3 region has 15 residues. This CDR3 is CASSSIGTVSYEQYF. CDR3 DNA: TGTGCCAGCAGCTCAATCGGGACAGTCTCCTACGAGCAGTACTTC.